These T cell receptor beta chains were read from a single sample in a study of blood T cells in healthy people across ages. TCRdb reprocessed the 5' RACE reads with MiXCR, giving one entry per CDR3 protein. The data show about 1.1 million distinct CDR3 sequences, more than 30% seen once. The sequenced material came from blood. The receptor source for this set is a young man in good health. The CDR3 runs from the conserved cysteine through the conserved F or W. D genes are given only for firm matches. Only some rows state a clone size, as once, few, many or a class for expanded clones.

D gene	V gene	clone size	J gene	CDR3 DNA	CDR3 protein
NA	TRBV7-2	many	TRBJ1-1	TGTGCCAGCAGCTTCCCAGTGAACACTGAAGCTTTCTTT	CASSFPVNTEAFF
NA	TRBV27	NA	TRBJ2-7	TGTGCCAGCAGTTCGACGTGGCGCGACGAGCAGTACTTC	CASSSTWRDEQYF
NA	TRBV20-1	NA	TRBJ1-1	TGCAGTGCTAGCGCTCCGGTGGGGACTGAAGCTTTCTTT	CSASAPVGTEAFF
TRBD1	TRBV27	NA	TRBJ2-7	TGTGCCAGCAGTCCGGACAGGATCTACGAGCAGTACTTC	CASSPDRIYEQYF
NA	TRBV3-1	few	TRBJ2-3	TGTGCCAGCACCCACCCGAAAACAGATACGCAGTATTTT	CASTHPKTDTQYF
NA	TRBV9	NA	TRBJ2-5	TGTGCCAGCAGCTCCCGGCGTGAGCAGTACTTC	CASSSRREQYF
NA	TRBV14	NA	TRBJ2-3	TGTGCCAGCAGCCAAGCCGGCCGAGCCCCGAAGTATTTT	CASSQAGRAPKYF
TRBD2	TRBV20-1	few	TRBJ2-3	TGCAGTGCTAGAGATGCGGGGGGCACAGATACGCAGTATTTT	CSARDAGGTDTQYF
TRBD1	TRBV29-1	few	TRBJ1-1	TGCAGCGTTGGATGGGACAGGGTGAACACTGAAGCTTTCTTT	CSVGWDRVNTEAFF
TRBD2	TRBV2	few	TRBJ2-3	TGTGCCAGTGTTCAGGGACTAGCGGGGGGGTGGGAAGATACGCAGTATTTT	CASVQGLAGGWEDTQYF
TRBD1	TRBV7-2	NA	TRBJ1-4	TGTGCCAGCAGCTTGGACAGGGTCCATGAAAAACTGTTTTTT	CASSLDRVHEKLFF
TRBD1	TRBV20-1	few	TRBJ1-2	TGCAGTGCTTTGGGACAGGGGGAATATGGCTACACCTTC	CSALGQGEYGYTF
TRBD1	TRBV6-1	NA	TRBJ1-2	TGTGCCAGCAGTGCCCACAGGGGGAAGGGCTATGGCTACACCTTC	CASSAHRGKGYGYTF
NA	TRBV7-2	few	TRBJ2-3	TGTGCCAGCAGCTTAAACCAACGGGATACGCAGTATTTT	CASSLNQRDTQYF
TRBD1	TRBV9	few	TRBJ2-7	TGTGCCAGCAGCTCCCGGGACAGGGTCGCCCACGAGCAGTACTTC	CASSSRDRVAHEQYF
TRBD2	TRBV7-8	NA	TRBJ2-1	TGTGCCAGCAGCTTAGGGTTTACAGCGGGGGGGTACAATGAGCAGTTCTTC	CASSLGFTAGGYNEQFF
NA	TRBV29-1	few	TRBJ2-3	TGCAGCGTTGAAACGGCGTCCCGCACAGATACGCAGTATTTT	CSVETASRTDTQYF
NA	TRBV7-2	NA	TRBJ1-5	TGTGCCAGCAGCTTACATGAGGGAAGTCAGCCCCAGCATTTT	CASSLHEGSQPQHF
NA	TRBV27	few	TRBJ2-2	TGTGCCAGCAGTTTAATGGGGAACACCGGGGAGCTGTTTTTT	CASSLMGNTGELFF
NA	TRBV9	few	TRBJ1-5	TGTGCCAGCAGCGTAGACTACAGCCCCTACCAGCCCCAGCATTTT	CASSVDYSPYQPQHF
TRBD1	TRBV28	NA	TRBJ1-5	TGTGCCAGCAGAAAAGAGACAGGGCGCAATCAGCCCCAGCATTTT	CASRKETGRNQPQHF
TRBD1	TRBV29-1	NA	TRBJ1-2	TGCAGCGCTATGACAGGGAATGGCTACACCTTC	CSAMTGNGYTF
TRBD2	TRBV4-3	NA	TRBJ2-1	TGCGCCAGCAGCCCCTTCGGGAGCGGGGGGTACAATGAGCAGTTCTTC	CASSPFGSGGYNEQFF
TRBD2	TRBV20-1	NA	TRBJ2-5	TGCAGTGCTAGAGATTCTTTTGTAGCGGGGGGGTGGAGGGAGGAGACCCAGTACTTC	CSARDSFVAGGWREETQYF
TRBD2	TRBV20-1	NA	TRBJ2-2	TGCAGTGCTAGACCTCCCTGGAGTAGCGGGGTTGTCGGGGAGCTGTTTTTT	CSARPPWSSGVVGELFF
NA	TRBV20-1	NA	TRBJ2-3	TGCAGTCCCCGAGGATCCGACACCTCCCGGGATACGCAGTATTTT	CSPRGSDTSRDTQYF
NA	TRBV27	NA	TRBJ1-5	TGTGCCAGCAGTTCCCAGGGGTCCCGAGCTCAGCCCCAGCATTTT	CASSSQGSRAQPQHF
NA	TRBV4-1	NA	TRBJ1-5	TGCGCCAGCAGCCAAGTTTCAGGGCCCAATCAGCCCCAGCATTTT	CASSQVSGPNQPQHF
NA	TRBV7-2	many	TRBJ2-1	TGTGCCAGCAGCTTAGGGAGGGGGGACTACAATGAGCAGTTCTTC	CASSLGRGDYNEQFF
TRBD2	TRBV7-2	NA	TRBJ2-4	TGTGCCAGCAGCTCTGTAGCGGGGGCAGACATTCAGTACTTC	CASSSVAGADIQYF
TRBD1	TRBV9	few	TRBJ1-5	TGTGCCAGCCGAAAGGACAGGGACGGTCAGCCCCAGCATTTT	CASRKDRDGQPQHF
NA	TRBV2	NA	TRBJ1-6	TGTGCCAGCAGGGTTTATAATTCACCCCTCCACTTT	CASRVYNSPLHF
TRBD2	TRBV4-2	NA	TRBJ2-7	TGTGCCAGCAGCCAAGATTACCCAGCGGGGGCGTCTTACGAGCAGTACTTC	CASSQDYPAGASYEQYF
TRBD1	TRBV7-3	few	TRBJ2-1	TGTGCCAGCAGCACGCGACAGGGTAATGAGCAGTTCTTC	CASSTRQGNEQFF
TRBD1	TRBV12-3/TRBV12-4	NA	TRBJ1-6	TGTGCCAGCAGTTTGGGACAGGACGGTTCACCCCTCCACTTT	CASSLGQDGSPLHF
NA	TRBV7-9	NA	TRBJ1-1	TGTGCCAGCAGCTTATTTGCTTCGAACACTGAAGCTTTCTTT	CASSLFASNTEAFF
TRBD1	TRBV19	NA	TRBJ1-2	TGTGCCAGTAGTACACGGACAGGGGAATATGGCTACACCTTC	CASSTRTGEYGYTF
TRBD2	TRBV6-5	NA	TRBJ2-1	TGTGCCAGCAGTTCTAGCGGGGTATACAATGAGCAGTTCTTC	CASSSSGVYNEQFF
NA	TRBV20-1	NA	TRBJ1-6	TGCAGTGCTAGTCCGCGGTATAATTCACCCCTCCACTTT	CSASPRYNSPLHF
NA	TRBV5-1	NA	TRBJ1-6	TGCGCCAGCAGCTTCTCGGACGTTGGGAGCTCCTATAATTCACCCCTCCACTTT	CASSFSDVGSSYNSPLHF
NA	TRBV20-1	NA	TRBJ2-3	TGCAGTGCTAGAGATATAAGTCGGTCAGATACGCAGTATTTT	CSARDISRSDTQYF
TRBD1	TRBV18	NA	TRBJ2-3	TGTGCCAGCTCATTCTACGACAGGGATGCCACAGATATGCAGTATTTT	CASSFYDRDATDMQYF
TRBD1	TRBV7-8	few	TRBJ2-5	TGTGCCAGCAGCCTTCGGACAGGGACGGAGACCCAGTACTTC	CASSLRTGTETQYF
TRBD2	TRBV2	many	TRBJ2-1	TGTGCCAGCAAAGGAGGACTAGAGATCTCCTACAATGAGCAGTTCTTC	CASKGGLEISYNEQFF
NA	TRBV6-5	NA	TRBJ1-2	TGTGCCAGCGAAACAGAAACCTATGGCTACACCTTC	CASETETYGYTF
NA	TRBV28	few	TRBJ1-1	TGTGCCAGCAGTTTACCCCATGGGGGCGGTAATAACACTGAAGCTTTCTTT	CASSLPHGGGNNTEAFF
NA	TRBV28	NA	TRBJ1-1	TGTGCCAGCAGTTTTAATGCTGAAGCTTTCTTT	CASSFNAEAFF
NA	TRBV5-1	NA	TRBJ2-7	TGCACCAGCAGCGAGGGTCTGGGGGAATTGTACGAGCAGTACTTC	CTSSEGLGELYEQYF
NA	TRBV28	once	TRBJ1-4	TGTGTCAGCAGGCCAACGACTCAAGGAAAACTGTTTTTT	CVSRPTTQGKLFF
NA	TRBV27	few	TRBJ1-1	TGTGCCAGCAGTCCTCACCAGGACGTGGACACTGAAGCTTTCTTT	CASSPHQDVDTEAFF
NA	TRBV4-2	NA	TRBJ1-1	TGTGCCAGCAGCCAAGATAGGGGGTTGGGTGAAGCTTTCTTT	CASSQDRGLGEAFF
NA	TRBV11-2	NA	TRBJ2-3	TGTGCCAGCAGCTTAGATCTGTCGAAAAGCACAGATACGCAGTATTTT	CASSLDLSKSTDTQYF
NA	TRBV5-1	few	TRBJ2-1	TGCGCCAGCAGCGTTTCCGGGACTCGTAATGAGCAGTTCTTC	CASSVSGTRNEQFF
NA	TRBV12-3/TRBV12-4	NA	TRBJ1-4	TGTGCCAGCAGGCCTATAGTGGGTGAAAAACTGTTTTTT	CASRPIVGEKLFF
TRBD2	TRBV29-1	many	TRBJ2-1	TGCAGCGTTGGTTTAGCGGGGGGGAGCGAGCAGTTCTTC	CSVGLAGGSEQFF
NA	TRBV24-1	few	TRBJ2-3	TGTGCCACCAGTGATAAGAGGGGAAACCAGTCAGATACGCAGTATTTT	CATSDKRGNQSDTQYF
NA	TRBV29-1	NA	TRBJ1-2	TGCAGCGTTCCGGGGACCCACTATGGCTACACCTTC	CSVPGTHYGYTF
NA	TRBV6-5	NA	TRBJ1-2	TGTGCCAGCAGTGATTTAGGGGGAGCTAACTATGGCTACACCTTC	CASSDLGGANYGYTF
TRBD2	TRBV4-2	many	TRBJ2-5	TGTGCCAGCAGCCAAGATCTTCCTAGCGGCCAAGAGACCCAGTACTTC	CASSQDLPSGQETQYF
NA	TRBV10-3	NA	TRBJ2-1	TGTGCCATCAGTGAGTACCAAACAGATGGCAATGAGCAGTTCTTC	CAISEYQTDGNEQFF